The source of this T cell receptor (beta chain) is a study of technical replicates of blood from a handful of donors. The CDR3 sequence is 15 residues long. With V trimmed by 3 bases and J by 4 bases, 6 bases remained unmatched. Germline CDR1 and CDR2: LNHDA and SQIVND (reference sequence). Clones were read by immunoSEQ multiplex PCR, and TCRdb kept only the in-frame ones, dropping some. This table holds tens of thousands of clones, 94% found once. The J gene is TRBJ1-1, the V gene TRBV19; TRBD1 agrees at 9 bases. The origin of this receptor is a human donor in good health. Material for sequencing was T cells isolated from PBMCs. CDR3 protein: CASSIDGTGLTEAFF. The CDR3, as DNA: TGTGCCAGTAGTATTGACGGGACAGGGCTCACTGAAGCTTTCTTT.